Listed below are T cell receptor beta chains from one sample, sequenced in a study of T cell clonotyping in hematopoietic cell transplantation. Clones were sequenced by immunoSEQ multiplex PCR, and TCRdb holds only the in-frame ones, with some missing. The sample includes approximately 50,000 clones, about nine tenths of them seen just once. This specimen was peripheral blood mononuclear cells, taken before stem cell transplant. Every receptor here comes from a man in his fifties or sixties with biphenotypic leukemia. Some clones in this sample may be carry-over from other donors' samples. Both conserved end residues are part of each CDR3. D genes are given only for firm matches. Some rows have no size entry. The others give once, few or many, or a class for an expanded clone.

TRBJ1-3	TRBV6-5	.	.	CASSYDLGNTIYF	TGTGCCAGCAGTTACGATCTAGGAAACACCATATATTTT
TRBJ1-1	TRBV30	TRBD1	.	CAWGTVNTEAFF	TGTGCCTGGGGGACAGTGAACACTGAAGCTTTCTTT
TRBJ2-7	TRBV9	.	.	CASSVDLATAYEQYF	TGTGCCAGCAGCGTGGATCTAGCGACGGCCTACGAGCAGTACTTC
TRBJ2-1	TRBV7-8	TRBD2	few	CASSFDTSGGYNEQFF	TGTGCCAGCAGCTTTGACACTAGCGGAGGGTACAATGAGCAGTTCTTC
TRBJ2-7	TRBV5-1	TRBD1	once	CASSFGSGGLGEQYF	TGCGCCAGCAGCTTTGGGTCAGGGGGATTGGGCGAGCAGTACTTC
TRBJ2-2	TRBV4-1	.	once	CASSQRGTGNTGELFF	TGCGCCAGCAGCCAACGAGGGACCGGGAACACCGGGGAGCTGTTTTTT
TRBJ1-1	TRBV30	.	.	CAWIVENLSGPGPFF	TGTGCCTGGATAGTAGAGAACTTGTCCGGGCCGGGACCTTTCTTT
TRBJ1-4	TRBV7-2	.	once	CASSLVLGNNEKLFF	TGTGCCAGCAGCTTAGTGCTCGGCAATAATGAAAAACTGTTTTTT
TRBJ1-1	TRBV30	.	.	CAWTGDNAEAFF	TGTGCCTGGACAGGGGATAACGCTGAAGCTTTCTTT
TRBJ1-1	TRBV28	.	once	CATGSGGKNTEAFF	TGTGCCACCGGAAGCGGAGGGAAGAACACTGAAGCTTTCTTT
TRBJ2-1	TRBV30	.	.	CAWSLGFSYNEQFF	TGTGCCTGGAGTCTGGGCTTTTCCTACAATGAGCAGTTCTTC
TRBJ1-2	TRBV7-2	.	.	CASSLAWAAGGYTF	TGTGCCAGCAGCTTAGCATGGGCTGCTGGTGGCTACACCTTC
TRBJ1-5	TRBV7-8	.	.	CASSLAPEDGNQPQHF	TGTGCCAGCAGCTTAGCGCCTGAGGATGGCAATCAGCCCCAGCATTTT
TRBJ1-5	TRBV6-6	.	.	CAIRDQPQHF	TGTGCCATCCGAGATCAGCCCCAGCATTTT
TRBJ1-1	TRBV10-3	TRBD1	.	CASRDRGFLNTEAFF	TGTGCCAGCCGGGACAGGGGGTTTTTGAACACTGAAGCTTTCTTT
TRBJ2-7	TRBV28	TRBD2	.	CASSPWTSGRDYEQYF	TGTGCCAGCAGTCCATGGACTAGCGGGAGGGACTACGAGCAGTACTTC
TRBJ1-1	TRBV2	.	.	CASSVTGRSEAFF	TGTGCCAGCAGTGTAACAGGGAGGTCTGAAGCTTTCTTT
TRBJ2-1	TRBV9	.	.	CASSVVRGLSSYNEQFF	TGTGCCAGCAGCGTAGTTAGAGGCCTTAGCTCCTACAATGAGCAGTTCTTC
TRBJ2-3	TRBV10-3	TRBD2	.	CAISELGAGASTDTQYF	TGTGCCATCAGTGAGTTGGGAGCGGGAGCTAGCACAGATACGCAGTATTTT
TRBJ2-2	TRBV7-9	.	.	CASSSFLDRANTGELFF	TGTGCCAGCAGCTCCTTCCTGGACCGAGCGAACACCGGGGAGCTGTTTTTT
TRBJ2-3	TRBV30	TRBD1	.	CAWSAGTGITDTQYF	TGTGCCTGGAGTGCCGGGACAGGCATCACAGATACGCAGTATTTT
TRBJ2-3	TRBV27	TRBD2	.	CASSKRTSGSTDTQYF	TGTGCCAGCAGTAAACGGACTAGCGGGAGCACAGATACGCAGTATTTT
TRBJ2-1	TRBV6-6	TRBD1	.	CASSLGTGSISEQFF	TGTGCCAGCAGCCTCGGGACAGGCTCAATCAGCGAGCAGTTCTTC
TRBJ2-7	TRBV14	.	.	CASSQDARYEQYF	TGTGCCAGCAGCCAAGATGCTCGCTACGAGCAGTACTTC
TRBJ2-6	TRBV2	.	.	CASSARRLSSGANVLTF	TGTGCCAGCAGTGCCAGACGGCTAAGCTCTGGGGCCAACGTCCTGACTTTC
TRBJ2-6	TRBV19	TRBD2	once	CASSGGTSGSISGANVLTF	TGTGCCAGTAGTGGGGGGACTAGCGGGAGTATCTCTGGGGCCAACGTCCTGACTTTC
TRBJ2-7	TRBV28	.	.	CASVGKPQLPLYEQYF	TGTGCCTCGGTGGGCAAGCCCCAGTTACCTCTCTACGAGCAGTACTTC
TRBJ2-1	TRBV2	TRBD2	.	CASSVAGAYNEQFF	TGTGCCAGCAGTGTAGCGGGAGCCTACAATGAGCAGTTCTTC
TRBJ2-5	TRBV13	TRBD2	.	CASSLPGLAGVGETQYF	TGTGCCAGCAGCCTTCCGGGACTAGCGGGAGTCGGAGAGACCCAGTACTTC
TRBJ2-7	TRBV6-1	TRBD1	few	CASGTGVYEQYF	TGTGCCAGCGGGACAGGGGTCTACGAGCAGTACTTC
TRBJ2-1	TRBV6-5	.	.	CASSTSGAVYNEQFF	TGTGCCAGCAGTACCTCGGGGGCGGTCTACAATGAGCAGTTCTTC
TRBJ2-3	TRBV25-1	TRBD2	.	CASSISSGGTDTQYF	TGTGCCAGCAGCATTTCTAGCGGGGGCACAGATACGCAGTATTTT
TRBJ2-3	TRBV30	.	.	CAWTNGEGTDTQYF	TGTGCCTGGACGAACGGAGAGGGGACAGATACGCAGTATTTT
TRBJ2-7	TRBV7-2	.	.	CASSLETYEQYF	TGTGCCAGCAGCTTAGAAACCTACGAGCAGTACTTC
TRBJ1-2	TRBV19	TRBD1	.	CASRRQGLSYTF	TGTGCCAGTCGCAGACAGGGGCTTTCCTACACCTTC
TRBJ2-2	TRBV30	TRBD2	.	CAWKGQGGSGTGELFF	TGTGCCTGGAAAGGCCAGGGCGGGAGCGGCACCGGGGAGCTGTTTTTT
TRBJ2-7	TRBV2	.	.	CASSFSAYEQYF	TGTGCCAGCAGTTTCTCAGCCTACGAGCAGTACTTC